The next 25 T cell receptor beta chains were all read from a single sample in a study of OX40 agonist ivuxolimab in advanced cancers. The data were produced by immunoSEQ multiplex PCR, yet TCRdb's version contains in-frame clones alone and is incomplete. The sample yields about 73,000 clones, around 83% seen once. The starting material was CD4+ or CD8+ T cells sorted from blood, obtained in a trial of the OX40 agonist ivuxolimab. Receptors were obtained from an adult with an advanced solid tumor such as melanoma, head and neck, liver or kidney cancer.

This clone was observed a handful of times. V and J are TRBV28 and TRBJ1-4, with a tentative D call TRBD1 (5 bases). CDR1 is MDHEN, CDR2 SYDVKM, per germline. The CDR3 loop spans 12 amino acids. Trimming took off 3 bases at V and 8 bases at J, with 7 bases between the two ends. The CDR3 region has the DNA TGTGCCAGCAGTTTGCGGGACGAAAAACTGTTTTTT. Protein sequence: CASSLRDEKLFF.

The chain recombines TRBV11-2 with TRBJ1-6; 7 positions match TRBD1. Germline V gives CDR1 SGHAT, CDR2 FQNNGV. The trim removed 5 bases at V and 8 bases at J, leaving 9 bases unmatched. The CDR3 has 15 amino acids. This CDR3 reads CASSTLGRGYSPLHF. The CDR3 DNA is TGTGCCAGCAGCACCTTAGGCAGGGGGTATTCACCCCTCCACTTT.

The J gene is TRBJ1-5, the V gene TRBV6-1; 7 positions agree with TRBD1. This CDR3 comprises 12 residues. Germline V gives CDR1 MNHNS, CDR2 SASEGT. V lost 8 bases, J lost 7 bases, and 5 bases stayed unmatched. The CDR3 spells CASGTGAQPQHF. CDR3 nucleotides: TGTGCCAGCGGAACAGGGGCCCAGCCCCAGCATTTT.

About this clone itself: Other DNA sequences in this sample translate to the same CDR3. V usage is TRBV7-2 and J usage is TRBJ1-1, with D unresolved. Per the germline V gene, CDR1 is SGHTA and CDR2 is FQGNSA. V shed 5 bases and J shed 5 bases, with 12 bases lying between them. This CDR3 contains 13 residues. CDR3 nucleotide sequence: TGTGCCAGCAGCCTGTCCGCGGGTACTGAAGCTTTCTTT. Amino acids: CASSLSAGTEAFF.

V usage is TRBV7-2 and J usage is TRBJ2-2; no clear D. CDR3 length equals 13 residues. Trimming left V 7 bases short and J 0 bases short, with 6 bases between. The germline gives CDR1 SGHTA, CDR2 FQGNSA. The CDR3 sequence is CASKEPNTGELFF. Here the CDR3 DNA reads TGTGCCAGCAAAGAGCCGAACACCGGGGAGCTGTTTTTT.

This rearrangement joins TRBV4-3 to TRBJ1-5, with a weak D call TRBD1 (6 bases). CDR3 size: 15 residues. V dropped 0 bases and J dropped 6 bases, with 12 bases sitting between them. Germline CDR1 and CDR2: LGHNA and YSLEER. The CDR3 here is CASSQDRTGTQPQHF. The CDR3 nucleotides are TGCGCCAGCAGCCAAGATCGAACAGGGACTCAGCCCCAGCATTTT.

The rearrangement joins TRBV6-1 to TRBJ1-2; maybe TRBD1 (6 bases). From germline, CDR1 is MNHNS and CDR2 SASEGT. Trimming removed 6 bases at V and 7 bases at J, with 21 bases between. This CDR3 contains 15 residues. The CDR3 protein is CASSVSWQGMFGYTF. The CDR3 DNA reads as TGTGCCAGCAGCGTTTCTTGGCAGGGGATGTTTGGCTACACCTTC.

The rearrangement joins TRBV10-1 to TRBJ2-7; D gene uncertain. Germline V CDR1 and CDR2: WNHNN, SYGVQD (reference sequence). Trimming left V 8 bases short and J 4 bases short, with 9 bases between. The CDR3 covers 11 residues. CDR3 sequence: CASPEGYEQYF. CDR3 nucleotide sequence: TGCGCCAGCCCTGAAGGATACGAGCAGTACTTC.

This clone has only a few counts. The genes are TRBV6-4 and TRBJ2-1, with 11 bases lining up with TRBD2. CDR1 and CDR2 (germline): MRHNA, SNTAGT. V lost 4 bases to trimming and J lost 4 bases; unmatched junction nucleotides: 3. The CDR3 consists of 15 residues. The CDR3 coding sequence is TGTGCCAGCAGTGCTCTAGCGGGGGGTTACAATGAGCAGTTCTTC. Protein: CASSALAGGYNEQFF.

The chain links TRBV5-1 to TRBJ2-5; possibly TRBD1 for D (6 bases). CDR3 length equals 14 residues. CDR1 is SGHRS and CDR2 is YFSETQ in the germline V gene. V lost 1 base, J lost 2 bases, and 9 bases lay in between. The CDR3 DNA follows: TGCGCCAGCAGCTTGATCACAGGGCAAGAGACCCAGTACTTC. Translation: CASSLITGQETQYF.

The V and J genes are TRBV2 and TRBJ1-4; D possibly corresponds to TRBD1 (5 bases). V gave up 6 bases and J gave up 5 bases, with 16 bases separating them. Germline CDR1 and CDR2: SNHLY and FYNNEI. The CDR3 consists of 15 residues. DNA of the CDR3: TGTGCCAGCAGGGAGACCGGGACCGAGAATGAAAAACTGTTTTTT. Protein sequence: CASRETGTENEKLFF.

V and J are TRBV4-3 and TRBJ2-7; TRBD2 matches 7 bases. This CDR3 has 15 amino acids. The V and J ends lost 0 bases and 4 bases, in that order; junction bases with no gene match: 6. Looked up from germline, CDR1 is LGHNA and CDR2 is YSLEER. The CDR3 loop reads CASSQEAGRAYEQYF. As DNA, the CDR3 is TGCGCCAGCAGCCAAGAAGCGGGACGGGCTTACGAGCAGTACTTC.

This clone was observed a single time. The chain uses TRBV30 and TRBJ1-5; no definite D call. V was pared by 3 bases and J by 5 bases, with 11 bases between. This CDR3 region has 13 residues. Germline-derived CDR1 and CDR2 are GTSNPN and SVGIG (reference sequence). The CDR3 spells CAWRVGQDQPQHF. In nucleotides, the CDR3 is TGTGCCTGGAGAGTTGGGCAGGATCAGCCCCAGCATTTT.

On this clone itself: Distinct nucleotide sequences in the sample also encode this CDR3. This chain links TRBV6-6 with TRBJ1-3, with D unclear. CDR3 length equals 14 residues. The V end lost 2 bases, the J end lost 4 bases, and 9 bases lay between the germline ends. Germline-derived CDR1 and CDR2 are MNHNY and SVGAGI (reference sequence). The CDR3 nucleotides are TGTGCCAGCAGTTACGAGGGCTCCGGAAACACCATATATTTT. Residues: CASSYEGSGNTIYF.

This clone was recorded a few times. The chain links TRBV30 to TRBJ2-7; D uncertain. The CDR3 contains 15 residues. Trimming removed 3 bases at V and 2 bases at J, with 17 bases between. Germline values: CDR1 GTSNPN, CDR2 SVGIG (reference sequence). Written as DNA, the CDR3 is TGTGCCTGGAGCCCGAGTACAAGGGTGGCCTACGAGCAGTACTTC. Translated, it gives CAWSPSTRVAYEQYF.

Written as DNA, the CDR3 is TGTGCCAGCAGCCCACCACGGACCCGACCCCACTACGAGCAGTACTTC. Translated: CASSPPRTRPHYEQYF. The J gene is TRBJ2-7, the V gene TRBV14; D uncertain. Looked up from germline, CDR1 is SGHDN and CDR2 is FVKESK. Trimming removed 4 bases at V and 3 bases at J, with 19 bases between. The CDR3 extends over 16 amino acids. The variable domain in full, completed from reference TRBV14 and TRBJ2-7, reads EAGVTQFPSHSVIEKGQTVTLRCDPISGHDNLYWYRRVMGKEIKFLLHFVKESKQDESGMPNNRFLAERTGGTYSTLKVQPAELEDSGVYFCASSPPRTRPHYEQYFGPGTRLTVT.

The CDR3 is CASSQRSNQPQHF. CDR3 DNA: TGTGCCAGCAGCCAGAGGAGCAATCAGCCCCAGCATTTT. V usage is TRBV14 and J usage is TRBJ1-5; D is unclear. V was trimmed by 3 bases and J by 1 base, leaving 4 bases between them. This CDR3 comprises 13 residues. Looked up from germline, CDR1 is SGHDN and CDR2 is FVKESK.

This chain joins TRBV19 and TRBJ1-5; 7 bases match TRBD1. Per germline, CDR1 LNHDA and CDR2 SQIVND (reference sequence). V was pared by 5 bases and J by 5 bases, with 6 bases of the junction left unmatched. This CDR3 is built from 14 residues. The CDR3 DNA reads as TGTGCCAGTAGTTCCGACAGGGTGGATCAGCCCCAGCATTTT. Translating it yields CASSSDRVDQPQHF.

This chain links TRBV19 with TRBJ1-5; 8 bases fit TRBD1. Germline CDR1 and CDR2: LNHDA and SQIVND (reference sequence). Trimming removed 7 bases from V and 0 bases from J; junction bases left unmatched: 5. This CDR3 region has 15 residues. The CDR3 protein is CASTPGGFSNQPQHF. The DNA for the CDR3 is TGTGCCAGTACTCCAGGGGGCTTTAGCAATCAGCCCCAGCATTTT. Full variable domain (rest looked up from reference TRBV19 and TRBJ1-5): DGGITQSPKYLFRKEGQNVTLSCEQNLNHDAMYWYRQDPGQGLRLIYYSQIVNDFQKGDIAEGYSVSREKKESFPLTVTSAQKNPTAFYLCASTPGGFSNQPQHFGDGTRLSIL.

This clone was detected only once. The gene calls are TRBV5-1 and TRBJ2-7, with 7 bases that match TRBD2. Germline CDR1 is SGHRS and CDR2 is YFSETQ. Unmatched junction bases numbered 3, after V lost 6 bases and J lost 3 bases. CDR3 size: 12 residues. Here the CDR3 DNA reads TGCGCCAGCAAGGCGGGGGACTACGAGCAGTACTTC. Protein: CASKAGDYEQYF.

The V gene is TRBV7-2, the J gene TRBJ2-5; 8 bases map to TRBD2. Per the germline V gene, CDR1 is SGHTA and CDR2 is FQGNSA. The CDR3 runs 15 residues. Trimming cost V 3 bases and J 5 bases; bases outside gene matches: 8. The chain's CDR3 is CASSLGGGSAETQYF. The CDR3 coding sequence is TGTGCCAGCAGCTTGGGCGGGGGGAGTGCTGAGACCCAGTACTTC.

Here the CDR3 reads CASSALGRSYNEQFF. CDR3 sequence (DNA): TGTGCCAGCAGCGCCCTCGGCCGTTCCTACAATGAGCAGTTCTTC. The chain couples TRBV6-4 to TRBJ2-1, with unresolved D. This CDR3 comprises 15 residues. Per the germline V gene, CDR1 is MRHNA and CDR2 is SNTAGT. The V and J ends lost 6 bases and 1 base respectively, with 13 bases between them.

The chain has TRBV7-6 and TRBJ2-2; D is perhaps TRBD1 (6 bases). The CDR3 spans 14 residues. V lost 5 bases and J lost 7, with 14 bases in between. Germline V CDR1 and CDR2: SGHVS, FNYEAQ. The CDR3 nucleotides read TGTGCCAGCAGCGTCCGCTCGGACAGCGGGGAGCTGTTTTTT. Its protein product is CASSVRSDSGELFF.

V is TRBV11-2 and J is TRBJ2-2, with D unresolved. The CDR3 loop spans 11 amino acids. V lost 1 base to trimming and J lost 7 bases, with 1 base between them. The germline V gene has CDR1 SGHAT and CDR2 FQNNGV. The CDR3 nucleotides read TGTGCCAGCAGCTTAGTCGGGGAGCTGTTTTTT. Its protein product is CASSLVGELFF.

This clone was observed a few times. The chain joins TRBV13 to TRBJ1-1, with D unresolved. Between the trimmed V and J ends, which lost 1 base and 4 bases, there was a span of 4 bases. The CDR3 consists of 12 residues. Germline-derived CDR1 and CDR2 are PRHDT and FYEKMQ (reference sequence). The CDR3, as DNA: TGTGCCAGCAGCTTAGCCCCCACTGAAGCTTTCTTT. Protein: CASSLAPTEAFF.